This entry describes one TCR beta chain. This clonotype was seen repeatedly, ten times or more. The target of this receptor is not known. No much larger clone is present one base from it, and per-base qualities are unavailable. The data were taken from a study of T cells in Graves' hyperthyroidism and ophthalmopathy (dated by TCRdb to about 2019). Some background on the complete study: To identify distinguishing TCR V-J signatures, a discovery cohort of 95 to 100 patients was used, comprising 40 to 45 with Graves' ophthalmopathy and under 60 with stable Graves' hyperthyroidism. Prospective prediction of ophthalmopathy was tested in an independent validation cohort consisting of roughly 19 hyperthyroidism patients and approximately 16 patients who later progressed to ophthalmopathy. The roughly 100 discovery patients were randomly divided into training and test sets at a 7:3 ratio. Thyroid tissue and blood T-cell repertoires from more than five Graves' hyperthyroidism patients were also compared in the study. After blood sampling, hyperthyroidism patients were treated with methimazole at a starting dose of 30 mg daily, and ophthalmopathy patients were treated with high-dose intravenous methylprednisolone. The paper reports TCR Vbeta CDR3 sequencing of some 140 peripheral blood samples: approximately 43 ophthalmopathy, around 80 hyperthyroidism and around 17 progressor patients. Paper-wide results and their limitations: Most expanded thyroid clonotypes (frequency above 0.001) were also detected in blood, suggesting blood repertoires may reflect thyroid immune responses. No statistical method was used to fix the sample size in advance, and group allocation was not hidden from the investigators. During validation, the model predicted progression to ophthalmopathy a median of about 6.5 months ahead of onset, with approximately 70% sensitivity and 72% to 85% specificity. A 13 V-J signature model separated ophthalmopathy from stable hyperthyroidism, with nearly 90% sensitivity and roughly 84% specificity in cross-validation and 80%/75% in testing.

Amplification of TCR beta CDR3 regions was carried out from RNA transcripts. For the first round of RT-PCR on the TCR CDR3, the HTBI primer set was used together with the Qiagen OneStep RT-PCR kit. The libraries were constructed in a second round of multiplex PCR and then size-selected and purified. The libraries were sequenced on an Illumina HiSeq2000 using paired-end 100 bp reads. The study's own analysis went as follows. SOAPnuke was used to process the raw data, throwing out any read that contained adapters or uncalled bases, had a mean Phred below 15, or lacked an exact constant-primer or identifier match. High-quality paired reads were merged with COPE v1.2.5, and unique nucleotide sequences were defined as clonotypes. MiTCR v1.1 was used to align the clonotypes against IMGT TRBV, TRBD and TRBJ reference segments. The analysis was restricted to V-J combinations with a frequency above 0.0001, which together covered roughly 99% of the repertoires. A TCS score was defined as the ratio between F50 (clonal expansion) and ExV (chaos), using BLOSUM62-based TCRdist between CDR3 peptides within each V-J. Welch's t-statistics and random forest reduced some 510 V-J features to 13, which were used in a naive Bayes classifier (R e1071). The Morisita-Horn index was used to measure how similar the thyroid and blood repertoires were. The public sequencing data were trimmed at Q25 with fastp and processed into clonotypes with MiXCR by TCRdb, which kept only in-frame beta chains. Entries are consolidated by CDR3 protein sequence, retaining the most common genes and DNA. The V and J calls and clone size are TCRdb's, not the authors'. The sample includes a few hundred thousand distinct CDR3 sequences, with around 46% observed a single time. The top ten clonotypes cover about 7.8% of the sample.

At the junction V is shortened by 2 bases and J by 2 bases, with 12 bases in between. CDR1 is given as MNHEY and CDR2 as SVGEGT, both from the germline V gene. There are 15 amino acids in the CDR3, from cysteine to phenylalanine inclusive. CDR3 DNA only is kept here, 45 bases in frame from base 1. Graves' hyperthyroidism was defined as stable when no progression to ophthalmopathy occurred over 18 months of follow-up. The hyperthyroidism patients were between 18 and 65 years old and newly diagnosed, with a disease duration of less than 2 months. Any patient with an uncontrolled infection, another autoimmune disease, pregnancy or lactation was excluded. Diagnoses relied on clinical symptoms, serum thyroxine and TRAb, thyroid ultrasound and orbital computed tomography. Trizol reagent was used to extract total RNA, and RNA quality was then checked on an Agilent 2100 Bioanalyzer.

The TCR sequence derives from a woman in her late teens or twenties with Graves' hyperthyroidism. The sample comprised peripheral blood or thyroid tissue (not recorded which). The V gene is TRBV6-2 or TRBV6-3 and the J gene is TRBJ1-2; TRBD1 might be the D gene, on 6 matching bases. The CDR3 region: CASSYGGTLNYGYTF. In nucleotide form, the sequence is TGTGCCAGCAGTTACGGCGGGACATTGAACTATGGCTACACCTTC.